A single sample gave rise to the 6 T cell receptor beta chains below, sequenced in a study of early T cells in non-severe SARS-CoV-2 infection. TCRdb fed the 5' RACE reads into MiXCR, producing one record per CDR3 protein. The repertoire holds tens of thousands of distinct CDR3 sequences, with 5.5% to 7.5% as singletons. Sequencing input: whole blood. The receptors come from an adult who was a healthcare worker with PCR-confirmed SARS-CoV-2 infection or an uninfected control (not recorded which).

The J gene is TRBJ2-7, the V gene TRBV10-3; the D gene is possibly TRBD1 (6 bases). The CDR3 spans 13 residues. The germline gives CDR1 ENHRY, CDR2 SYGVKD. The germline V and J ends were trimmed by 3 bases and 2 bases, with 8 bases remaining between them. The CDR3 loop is CAISETGTYEQYF. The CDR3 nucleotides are TGTGCCATCAGTGAAACAGGGACCTACGAGCAGTACTTC.

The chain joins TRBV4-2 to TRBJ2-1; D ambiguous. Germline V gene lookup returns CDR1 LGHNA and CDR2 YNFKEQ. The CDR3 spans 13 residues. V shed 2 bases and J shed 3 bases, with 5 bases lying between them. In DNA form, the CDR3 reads TGTGCCAGCAGCCAATCGGGCTACAATGAGCAGTTCTTC. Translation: CASSQSGYNEQFF.

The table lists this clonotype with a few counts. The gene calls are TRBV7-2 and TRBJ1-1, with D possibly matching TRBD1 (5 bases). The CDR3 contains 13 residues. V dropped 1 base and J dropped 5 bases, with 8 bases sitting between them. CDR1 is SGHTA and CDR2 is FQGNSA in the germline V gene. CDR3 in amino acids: CASSLGWGTEAFF. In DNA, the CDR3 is TGTGCCAGCAGCTTAGGTTGGGGGACTGAAGCTTTCTTT.

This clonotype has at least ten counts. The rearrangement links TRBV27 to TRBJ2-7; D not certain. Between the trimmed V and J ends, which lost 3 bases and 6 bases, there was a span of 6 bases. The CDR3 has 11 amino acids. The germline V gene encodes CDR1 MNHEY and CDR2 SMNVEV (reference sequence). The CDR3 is CASSLGVEQYF. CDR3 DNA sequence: TGTGCCAGCAGTTTGGGCGTCGAGCAGTACTTC.

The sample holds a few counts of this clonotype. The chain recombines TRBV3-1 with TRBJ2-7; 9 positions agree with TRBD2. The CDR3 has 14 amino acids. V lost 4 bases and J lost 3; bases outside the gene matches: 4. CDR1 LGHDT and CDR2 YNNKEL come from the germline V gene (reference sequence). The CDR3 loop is CASSPSGRFYEQYF. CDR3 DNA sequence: TGTGCCAGCAGCCCGAGCGGGAGGTTCTACGAGCAGTACTTC.

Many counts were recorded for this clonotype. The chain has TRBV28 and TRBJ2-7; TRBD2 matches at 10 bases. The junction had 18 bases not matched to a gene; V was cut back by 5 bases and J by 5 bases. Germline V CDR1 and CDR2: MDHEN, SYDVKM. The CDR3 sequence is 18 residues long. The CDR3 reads CASSPDPSGGFRRNEQYF. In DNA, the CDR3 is TGTGCCAGCAGTCCAGACCCTAGCGGGGGCTTTAGAAGGAACGAGCAGTACTTC.